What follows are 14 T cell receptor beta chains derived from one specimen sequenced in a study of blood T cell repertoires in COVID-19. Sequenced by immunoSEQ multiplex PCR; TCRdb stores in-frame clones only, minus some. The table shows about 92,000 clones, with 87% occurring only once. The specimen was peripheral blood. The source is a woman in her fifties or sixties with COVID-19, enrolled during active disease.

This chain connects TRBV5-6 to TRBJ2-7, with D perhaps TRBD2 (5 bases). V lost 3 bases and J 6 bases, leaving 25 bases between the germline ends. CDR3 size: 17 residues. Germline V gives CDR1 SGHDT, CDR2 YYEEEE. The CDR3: CASSSRTHSGSPLEQYF. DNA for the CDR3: TGTGCCAGCAGCTCAAGGACGCACTCGGGGAGCCCCCTCGAGCAGTACTTC.

CDR3 in DNA: TGTGCCAGCAGCCAATACGCCCGGGACATCTATGGCTACACCTTC. Its protein product is CASSQYARDIYGYTF. The chain recombines TRBV3-1 (or the pseudogene TRBV3-2) with TRBJ1-2; D may be TRBD1 (6 bases). CDR1 is LGHDT, CDR2 YNNKEL, per germline (reference sequence). The CDR3 covers 15 residues. The V gene lost 2 bases and the J gene lost 4 bases, with 14 bases spanning the gap.

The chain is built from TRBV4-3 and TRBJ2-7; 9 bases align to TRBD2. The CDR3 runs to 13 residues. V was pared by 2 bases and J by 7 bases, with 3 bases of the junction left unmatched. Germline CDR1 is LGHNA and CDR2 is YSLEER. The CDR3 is CASSQLAGREQYF. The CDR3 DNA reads TGCGCCAGCAGCCAACTAGCGGGGAGGGAGCAGTACTTC.

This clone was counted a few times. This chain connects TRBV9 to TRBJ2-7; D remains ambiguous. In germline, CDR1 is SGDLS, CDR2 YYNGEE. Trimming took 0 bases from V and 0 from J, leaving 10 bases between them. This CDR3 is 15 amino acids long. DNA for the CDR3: TGTGCCAGCAGCGTAGGCGTCTATAGCTCCTACGAGCAGTACTTC. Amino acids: CASSVGVYSSYEQYF. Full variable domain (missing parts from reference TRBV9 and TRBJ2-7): DSGVTQTPKHLITATGQRVTLRCSPRSGDLSVYWYQQSLDQGLQFLIQYYNGEERAKGNILERFSAQQFPDLHSELNLSSLELGDSALYFCASSVGVYSSYEQYFGPGTRLTVT.

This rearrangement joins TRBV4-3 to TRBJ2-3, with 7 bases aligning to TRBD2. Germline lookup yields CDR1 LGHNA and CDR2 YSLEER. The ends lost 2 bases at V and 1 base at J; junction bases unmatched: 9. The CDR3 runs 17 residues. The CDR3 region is CASSQREGPRGTDTQYF. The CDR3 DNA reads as TGCGCCAGCAGCCAAAGGGAGGGTCCCAGGGGCACAGATACGCAGTATTTT.

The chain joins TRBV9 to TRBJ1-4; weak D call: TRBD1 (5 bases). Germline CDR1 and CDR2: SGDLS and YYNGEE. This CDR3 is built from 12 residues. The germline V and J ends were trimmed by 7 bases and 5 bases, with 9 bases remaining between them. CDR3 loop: CASGGANEKLFF. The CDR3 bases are TGTGCCAGCGGTGGGGCAAATGAAAAACTGTTTTTT. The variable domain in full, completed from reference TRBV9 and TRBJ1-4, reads DSGVTQTPKHLITATGQRVTLRCSPRSGDLSVYWYQQSLDQGLQFLIQYYNGEERAKGNILERFSAQQFPDLHSELNLSSLELGDSALYFCASGGANEKLFFGSGTQLSVL.

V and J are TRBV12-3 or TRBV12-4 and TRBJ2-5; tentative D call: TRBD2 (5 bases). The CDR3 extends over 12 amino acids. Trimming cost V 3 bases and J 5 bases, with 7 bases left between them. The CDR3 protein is CASSFPGETQYF. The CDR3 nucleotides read TGTGCCAGCAGTTTCCCGGGGGAGACCCAGTACTTC.

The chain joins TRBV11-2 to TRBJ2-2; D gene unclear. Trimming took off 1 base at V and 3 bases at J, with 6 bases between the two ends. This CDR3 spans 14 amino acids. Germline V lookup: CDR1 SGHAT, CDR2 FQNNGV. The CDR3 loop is CASSLAVDTGELFF. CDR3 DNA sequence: TGTGCCAGCAGCTTAGCGGTGGACACCGGGGAGCTGTTTTTT.

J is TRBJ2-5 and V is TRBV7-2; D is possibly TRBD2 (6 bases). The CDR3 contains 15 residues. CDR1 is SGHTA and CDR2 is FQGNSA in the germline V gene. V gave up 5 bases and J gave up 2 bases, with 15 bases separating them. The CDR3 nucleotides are TGTGCCAGCAGCACCGGACCCGGGGGACAAGAGACCCAGTACTTC. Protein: CASSTGPGGQETQYF.

The CDR3 loop reads CASSYSTGDNYEQYF. CDR3 bases: TGTGCCAGCAGTTACTCGACAGGGGATAACTACGAGCAGTACTTC. This rearrangement joins TRBV6-5 to TRBJ2-7; 8 bases align to TRBD1. In germline, CDR1 is MNHEY, CDR2 SVGAGI. V lost 0 bases to trimming and J lost 3 bases; unmatched junction nucleotides: 4. The CDR3 is made up of 15 amino acids.

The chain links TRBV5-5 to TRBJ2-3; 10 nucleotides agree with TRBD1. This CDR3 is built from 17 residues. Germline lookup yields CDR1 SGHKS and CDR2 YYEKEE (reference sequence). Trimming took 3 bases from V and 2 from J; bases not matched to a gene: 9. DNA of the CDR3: TGTGCCAGCAGCTCGGGCGACAGGGGGCTCGTCACAGATACGCAGTATTTT. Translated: CASSSGDRGLVTDTQYF.

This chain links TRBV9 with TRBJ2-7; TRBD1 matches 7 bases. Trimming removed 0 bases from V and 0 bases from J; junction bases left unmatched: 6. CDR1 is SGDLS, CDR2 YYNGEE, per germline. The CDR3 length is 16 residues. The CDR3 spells CASSVGLGQSSYEQYF. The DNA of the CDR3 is TGTGCCAGCAGCGTAGGGCTGGGACAGAGCTCCTACGAGCAGTACTTC.

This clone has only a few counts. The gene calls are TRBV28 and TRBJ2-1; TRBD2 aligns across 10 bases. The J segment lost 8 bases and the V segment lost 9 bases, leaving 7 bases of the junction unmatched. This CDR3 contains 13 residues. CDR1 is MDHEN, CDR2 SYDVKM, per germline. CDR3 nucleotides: TGTGCCAGTGTTCAAGGGACTAGCGATGAGCAGTTCTTC. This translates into CASVQGTSDEQFF. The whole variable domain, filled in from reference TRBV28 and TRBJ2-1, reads DVKVTQSSRYLVKRTGEKVFLECVQDMDHENMFWYRQDPGLGLRLIYFSYDVKMKEKGDIPEGYSVSREKKERFSLILESASTNQTSMYLCASVQGTSDEQFFGPGTRLTVL.

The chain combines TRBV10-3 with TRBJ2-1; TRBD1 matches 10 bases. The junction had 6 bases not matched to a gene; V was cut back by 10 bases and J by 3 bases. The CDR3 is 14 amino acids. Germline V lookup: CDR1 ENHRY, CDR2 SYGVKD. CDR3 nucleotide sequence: TGTGCCAGTATCGGGACAGGGGTCTACAATGAGCAGTTCTTC. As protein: CASIGTGVYNEQFF.